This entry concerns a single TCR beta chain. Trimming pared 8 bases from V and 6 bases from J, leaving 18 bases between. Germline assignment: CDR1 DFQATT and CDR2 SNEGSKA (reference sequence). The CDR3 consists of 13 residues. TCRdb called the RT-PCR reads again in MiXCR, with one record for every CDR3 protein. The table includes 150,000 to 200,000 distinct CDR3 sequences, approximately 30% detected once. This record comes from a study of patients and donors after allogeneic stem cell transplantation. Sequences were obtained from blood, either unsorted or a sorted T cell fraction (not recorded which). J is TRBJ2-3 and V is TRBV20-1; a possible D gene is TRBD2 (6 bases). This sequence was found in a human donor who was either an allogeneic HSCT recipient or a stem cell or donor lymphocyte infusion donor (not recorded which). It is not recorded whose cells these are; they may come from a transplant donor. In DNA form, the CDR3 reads TGCAGTTTTACGGGACTCAGTTGGGATACGCAGTATTTT. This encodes CSFTGLSWDTQYF.